The clone carrying this T cell receptor beta chain turned up a few times. Its antigen remains unknown. The data belong to a study of cytomegalovirus exposure and HLA in healthy donors. In germline, CDR1 is SGHVS, CDR2 FQNEAQ. CDR3 length: 14 amino acids. Trimming removed 5 bases at V and 1 base at J, with 11 bases between. Study-wide points: It was found in a later analysis that first-cohort TCR clusters tended to co-occur in the 130 or so validation repertoires.

Assay: immunoSEQ multiplex PCR; the TCRdb copy retains only in-frame clones and omits some. The table includes fewer than 120,000 clones, approximately 89% detected once. This chain uses TRBV7-8 with TRBJ1-1; possible D gene TRBD1, 5 bases. The TCR comes from a woman aged 18-30 years in good health and CMV-seronegative. The specimen was PBMCs. In nucleotides, the CDR3 is TGTGCCAGCAGCAGCAGGGAGGGGAACACTGAAGCTTTCTTT. It specifies CASSSREGNTEAFF.